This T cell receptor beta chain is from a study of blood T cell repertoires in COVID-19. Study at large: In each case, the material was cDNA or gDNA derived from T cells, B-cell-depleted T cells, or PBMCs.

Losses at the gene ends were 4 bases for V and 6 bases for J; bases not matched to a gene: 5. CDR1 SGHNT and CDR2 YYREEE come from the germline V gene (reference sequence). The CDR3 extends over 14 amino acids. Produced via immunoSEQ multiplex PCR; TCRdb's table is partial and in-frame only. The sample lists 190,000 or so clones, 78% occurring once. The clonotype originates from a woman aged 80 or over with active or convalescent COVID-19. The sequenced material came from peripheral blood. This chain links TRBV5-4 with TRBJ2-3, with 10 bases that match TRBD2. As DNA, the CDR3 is TGTGCCAGCAGCCGAGCGGGGGGGCTGGATACGCAGTATTTT. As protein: CASSRAGGLDTQYF.